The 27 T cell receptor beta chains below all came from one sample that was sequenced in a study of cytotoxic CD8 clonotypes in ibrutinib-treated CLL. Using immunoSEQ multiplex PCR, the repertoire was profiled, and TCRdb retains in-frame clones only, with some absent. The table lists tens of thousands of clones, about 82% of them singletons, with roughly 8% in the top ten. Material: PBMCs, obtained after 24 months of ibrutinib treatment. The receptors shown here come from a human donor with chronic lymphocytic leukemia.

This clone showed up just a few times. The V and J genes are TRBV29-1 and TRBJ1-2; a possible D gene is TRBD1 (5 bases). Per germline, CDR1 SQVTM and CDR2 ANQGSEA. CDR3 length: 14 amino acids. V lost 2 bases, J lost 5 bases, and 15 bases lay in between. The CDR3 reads CSVETRDGLYGYTF. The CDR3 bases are TGCAGCGTTGAAACCCGGGACGGTCTATATGGCTACACCTTC.

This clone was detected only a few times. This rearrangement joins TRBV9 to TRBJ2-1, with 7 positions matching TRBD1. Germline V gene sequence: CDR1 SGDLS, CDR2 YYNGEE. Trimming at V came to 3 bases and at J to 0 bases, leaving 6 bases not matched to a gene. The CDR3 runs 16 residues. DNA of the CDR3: TGTGCCAGCAGCGCGGCGACAGGGAGCTCCTACAATGAGCAGTTCTTC. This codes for CASSAATGSSYNEQFF.

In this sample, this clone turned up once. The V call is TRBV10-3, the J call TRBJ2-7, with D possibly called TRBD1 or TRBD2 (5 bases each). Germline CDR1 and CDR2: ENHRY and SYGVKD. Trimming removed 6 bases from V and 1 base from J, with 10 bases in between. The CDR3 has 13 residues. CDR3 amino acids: CAIRGWGSYEQYF. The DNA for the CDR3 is TGTGCCATCAGGGGTTGGGGGTCCTACGAGCAGTACTTC.

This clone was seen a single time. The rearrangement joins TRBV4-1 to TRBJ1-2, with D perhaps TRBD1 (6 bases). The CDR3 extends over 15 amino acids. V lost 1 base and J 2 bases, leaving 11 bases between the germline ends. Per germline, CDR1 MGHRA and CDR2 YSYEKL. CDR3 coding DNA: TGCGCCAGCAGCCAAGTCCAGGGACAAAACTATGGCTACACCTTC. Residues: CASSQVQGQNYGYTF.

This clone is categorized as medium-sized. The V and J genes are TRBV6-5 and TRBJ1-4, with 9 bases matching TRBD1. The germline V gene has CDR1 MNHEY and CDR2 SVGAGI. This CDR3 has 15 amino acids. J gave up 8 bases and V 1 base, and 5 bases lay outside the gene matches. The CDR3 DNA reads TGTGCCAGCAGTTACTTGACAGGGGGGGAAGAAAAACTGTTTTTT. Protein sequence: CASSYLTGGEEKLFF.

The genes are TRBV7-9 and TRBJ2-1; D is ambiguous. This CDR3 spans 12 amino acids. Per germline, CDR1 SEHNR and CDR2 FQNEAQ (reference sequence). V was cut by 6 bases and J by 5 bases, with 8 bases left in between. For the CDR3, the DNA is TGTGCCAGCAGAAGAGGCGACAATGAGCAGTTCTTC. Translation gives CASRRGDNEQFF.

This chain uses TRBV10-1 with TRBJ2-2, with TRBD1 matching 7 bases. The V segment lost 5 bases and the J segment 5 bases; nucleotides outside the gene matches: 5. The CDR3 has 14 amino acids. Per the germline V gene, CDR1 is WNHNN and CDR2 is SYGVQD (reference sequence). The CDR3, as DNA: TGCGCCAGCAGTACAGGGGCGGAAACCGGGGAGCTGTTTTTT. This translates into CASSTGAETGELFF.

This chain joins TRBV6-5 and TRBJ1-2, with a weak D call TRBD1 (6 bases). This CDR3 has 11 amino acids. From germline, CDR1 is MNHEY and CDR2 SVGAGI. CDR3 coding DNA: TGTGGGGCGGGCAGGGGCTATGGCTACACCTTC. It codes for CGAGRGYGYTF.

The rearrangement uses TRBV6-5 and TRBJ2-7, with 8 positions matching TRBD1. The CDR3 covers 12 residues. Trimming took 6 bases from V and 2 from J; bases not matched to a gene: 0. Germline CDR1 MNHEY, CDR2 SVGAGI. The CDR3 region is CASRTGAYEQYF. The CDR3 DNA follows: TGTGCCAGCAGGACAGGGGCCTACGAGCAGTACTTC.

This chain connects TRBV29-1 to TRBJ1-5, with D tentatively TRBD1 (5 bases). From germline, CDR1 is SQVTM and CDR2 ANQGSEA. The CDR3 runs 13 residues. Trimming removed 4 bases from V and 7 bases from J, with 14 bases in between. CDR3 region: CSVAREGDQPQHF. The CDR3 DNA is TGCAGCGTTGCCAGGGAGGGCGACCAGCCCCAGCATTTT.

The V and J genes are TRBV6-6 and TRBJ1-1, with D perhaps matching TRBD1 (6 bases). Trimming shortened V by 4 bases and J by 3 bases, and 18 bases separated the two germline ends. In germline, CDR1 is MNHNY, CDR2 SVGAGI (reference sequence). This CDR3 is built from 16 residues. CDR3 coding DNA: TGTGCCAGCAGTTCCCAGGACAGTGCACCTTACACTGAAGCTTTCTTT. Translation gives CASSSQDSAPYTEAFF.

DNA for the CDR3: TGTGCCAGCATCATTGGTGGACAGCAAGAGACCCAGTACTTC. Residues: CASIIGGQQETQYF. The chain links TRBV6-5 to TRBJ2-5; weak D call: TRBD1 (6 bases). In germline, CDR1 is MNHEY, CDR2 SVGAGI. V shed 7 bases and J shed 2 bases, with 14 bases lying between them. The length of the CDR3 is 14 residues.

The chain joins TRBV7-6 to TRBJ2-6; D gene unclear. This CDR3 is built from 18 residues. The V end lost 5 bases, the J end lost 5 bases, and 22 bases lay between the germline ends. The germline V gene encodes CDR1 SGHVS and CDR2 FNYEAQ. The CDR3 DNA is TGTGCCAGCAGCGGTGTTAATGTCTCACAAAGTCGGGCCAACGTCCTGACTTTC. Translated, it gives CASSGVNVSQSRANVLTF.

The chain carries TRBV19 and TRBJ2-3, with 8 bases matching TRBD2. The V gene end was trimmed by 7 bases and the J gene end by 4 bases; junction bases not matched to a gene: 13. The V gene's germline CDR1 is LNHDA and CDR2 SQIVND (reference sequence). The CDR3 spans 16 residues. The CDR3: CASTPGQGLGSDTQYF. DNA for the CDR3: TGTGCCAGTACCCCGGGGCAGGGACTAGGCTCAGATACGCAGTATTTT.

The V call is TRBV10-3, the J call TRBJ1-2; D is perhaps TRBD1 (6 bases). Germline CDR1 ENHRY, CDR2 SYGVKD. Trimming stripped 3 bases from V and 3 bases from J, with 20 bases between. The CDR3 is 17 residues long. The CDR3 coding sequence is TGTGCCATCAGTGATTCTTACAGGGTCCGATTTGACTATGGCTACACCTTC. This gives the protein CAISDSYRVRFDYGYTF.

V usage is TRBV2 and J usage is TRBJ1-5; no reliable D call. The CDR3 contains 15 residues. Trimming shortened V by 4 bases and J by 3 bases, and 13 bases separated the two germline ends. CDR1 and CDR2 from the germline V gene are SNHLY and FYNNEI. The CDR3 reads CASSGDRKHNQPQHF. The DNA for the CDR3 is TGTGCCAGCAGTGGGGATAGAAAGCACAATCAGCCCCAGCATTTT.

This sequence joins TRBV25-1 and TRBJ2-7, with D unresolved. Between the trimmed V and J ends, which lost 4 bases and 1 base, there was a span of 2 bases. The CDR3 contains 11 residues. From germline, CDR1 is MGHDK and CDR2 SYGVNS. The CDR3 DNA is TGTGCCAGCAGTGCGTCCTACGAGCAGTACTTC. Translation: CASSASYEQYF.

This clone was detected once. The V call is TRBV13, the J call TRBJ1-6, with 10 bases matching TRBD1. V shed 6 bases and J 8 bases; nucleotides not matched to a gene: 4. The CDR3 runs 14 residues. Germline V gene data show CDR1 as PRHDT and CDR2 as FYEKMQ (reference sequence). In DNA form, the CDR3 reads TGTGCCAGCAGACAGGGGACAGGGGATTCACCCCTCCACTTT. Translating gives CASRQGTGDSPLHF.

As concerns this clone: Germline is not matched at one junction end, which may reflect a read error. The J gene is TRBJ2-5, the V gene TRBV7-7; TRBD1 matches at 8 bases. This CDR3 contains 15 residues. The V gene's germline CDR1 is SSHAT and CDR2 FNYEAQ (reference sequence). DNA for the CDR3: TGTGCTAGCAGCTTGGCAGGGGGCCGGAGGGAGACCCAGTACTTC. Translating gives CASSLAGGRRETQYF.

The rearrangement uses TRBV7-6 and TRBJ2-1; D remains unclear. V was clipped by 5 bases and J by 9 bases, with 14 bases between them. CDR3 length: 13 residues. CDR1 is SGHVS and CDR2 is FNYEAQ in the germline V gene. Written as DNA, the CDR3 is TGTGCCAGCAGCCCACTACTCCGCGGTGAGCAGTTCTTC. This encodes CASSPLLRGEQFF.

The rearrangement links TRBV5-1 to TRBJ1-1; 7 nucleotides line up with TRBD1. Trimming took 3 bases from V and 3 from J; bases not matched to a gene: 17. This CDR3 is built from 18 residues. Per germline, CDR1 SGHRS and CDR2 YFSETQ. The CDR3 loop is CASSSQPPQRQGYTEAFF. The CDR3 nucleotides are TGCGCCAGCAGCTCCCAACCCCCGCAGAGACAGGGCTACACTGAAGCTTTCTTT.

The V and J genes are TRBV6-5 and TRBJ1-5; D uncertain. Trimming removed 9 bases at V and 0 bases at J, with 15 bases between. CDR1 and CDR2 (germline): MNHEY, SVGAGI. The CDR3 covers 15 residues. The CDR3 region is CASSNWLYSNQPQHF. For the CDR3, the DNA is TGTGCCAGTTCGAATTGGCTTTATAGCAATCAGCCCCAGCATTTT.

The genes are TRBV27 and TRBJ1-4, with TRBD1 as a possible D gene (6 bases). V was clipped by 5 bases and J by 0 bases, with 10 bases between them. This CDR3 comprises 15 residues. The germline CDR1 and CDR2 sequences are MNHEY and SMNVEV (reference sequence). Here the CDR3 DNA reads TGTGCCAGCAGTAATCAGGGGTCAACTAATGAAAAACTGTTTTTT. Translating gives CASSNQGSTNEKLFF. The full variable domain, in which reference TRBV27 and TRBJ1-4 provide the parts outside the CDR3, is EAQVTQNPRYLITVTGKKLTVTCSQNMNHEYMSWYRQDPGLGLRQIYYSMNVEVTDKGDVPEGYKVSRKEKRNFPLILESPSPNQTSLYFCASSNQGSTNEKLFFGSGTQLSVL.

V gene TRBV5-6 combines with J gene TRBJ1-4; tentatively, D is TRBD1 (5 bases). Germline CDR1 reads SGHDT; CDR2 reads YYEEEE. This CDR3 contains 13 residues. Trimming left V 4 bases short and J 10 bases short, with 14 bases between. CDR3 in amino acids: CASSLGTEGKLFF. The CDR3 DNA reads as TGTGCCAGCAGCCTCGGGACGGAGGGAAAACTGTTTTTT. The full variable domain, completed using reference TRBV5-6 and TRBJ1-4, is DAGVTQSPTHLIKTRGQQVTLRCSPKSGHDTVSWYQQALGQGPQFIFQYYEEEERQRGNFPDRFSGHQFPNYSSELNVNALLLGDSALYLCASSLGTEGKLFFGSGTQLSVL.

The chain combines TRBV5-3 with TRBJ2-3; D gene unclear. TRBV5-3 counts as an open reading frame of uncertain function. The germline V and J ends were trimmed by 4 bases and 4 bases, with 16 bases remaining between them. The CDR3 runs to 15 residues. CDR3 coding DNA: TGTGCCAGAAGCCCCTTCCATTCACAAGCAGATACGCAGTATTTT. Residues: CARSPFHSQADTQYF.

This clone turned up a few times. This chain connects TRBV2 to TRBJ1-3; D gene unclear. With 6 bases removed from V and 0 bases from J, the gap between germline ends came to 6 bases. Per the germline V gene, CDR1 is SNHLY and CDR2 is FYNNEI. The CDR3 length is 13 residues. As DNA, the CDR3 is TGTGCCAGCAGGGCAGACTCTGGAAACACCATATATTTT. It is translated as CASRADSGNTIYF.

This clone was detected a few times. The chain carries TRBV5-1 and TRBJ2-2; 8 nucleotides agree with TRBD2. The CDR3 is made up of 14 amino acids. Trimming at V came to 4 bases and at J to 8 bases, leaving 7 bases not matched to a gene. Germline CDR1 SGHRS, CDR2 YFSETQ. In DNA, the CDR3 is TGCGCCAGCAGCCCGCGGGGGGCTTCTGGGGAGCTGTTTTTT. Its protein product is CASSPRGASGELFF. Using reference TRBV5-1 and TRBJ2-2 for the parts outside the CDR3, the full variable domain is KAGVTQTPRYLIKTRGQQVTLSCSPISGHRSVSWYQQTPGQGLQFLFEYFSETQRNKGNFPGRFSGRQFSNSRSEMNVSTLELGDSALYLCASSPRGASGELFFGEGSRLTVL.